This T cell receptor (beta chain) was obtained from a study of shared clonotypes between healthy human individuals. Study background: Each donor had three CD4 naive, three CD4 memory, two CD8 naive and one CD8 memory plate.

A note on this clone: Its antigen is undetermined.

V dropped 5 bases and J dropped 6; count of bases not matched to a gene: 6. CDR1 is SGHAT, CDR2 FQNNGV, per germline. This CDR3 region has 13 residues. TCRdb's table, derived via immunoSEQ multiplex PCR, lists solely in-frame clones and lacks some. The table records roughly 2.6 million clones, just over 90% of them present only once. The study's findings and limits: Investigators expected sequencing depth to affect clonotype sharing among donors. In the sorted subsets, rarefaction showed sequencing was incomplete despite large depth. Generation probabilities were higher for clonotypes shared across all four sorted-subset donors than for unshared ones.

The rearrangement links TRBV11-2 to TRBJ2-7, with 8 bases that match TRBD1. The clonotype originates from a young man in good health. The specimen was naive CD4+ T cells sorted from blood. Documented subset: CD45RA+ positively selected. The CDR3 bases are TGTGCCAGCAGCACCACCGACAGGGGCGAGCAGTACTTC. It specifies CASSTTDRGEQYF.